This entry lists 27 T cell receptor beta chains sequenced from one sample in a study of beta chain features in type 1 diabetes. Findings and limits, study-wide: Within each of all four CD4+ subsets, Type 1 diabetes patients had TCRB CDR3s that were moderately but significantly shorter.

Antigens for these TCRs are unknown. Sequencing targeted expressed TCRB transcripts, as all isolated RNA had been reverse transcribed. Profiling relied on immunoSEQ multiplex PCR, and the TCRdb table lists in-frame clones only, not all of them. This table has some 280,000 clones, around 15% appearing once. The sample taken for sequencing was naive CD4+ T cells from blood. These receptors all come from a man aged 25 to 40 with type 1 diabetes.

Only a few counts were recorded for this clone. The genes are TRBV7-3 and TRBJ2-2; the D gene is possibly TRBD2 (5 bases). Germline values: CDR1 SGHTA, CDR2 FQGTGA. CDR3 length equals 16 residues. The V end was cut by 5 bases, the J end by 6 bases, with 19 bases between. The CDR3 loop reads CASSPQHRIASGELFF. CDR3 nucleotides: TGTGCCAGCAGCCCCCAACACCGTATAGCGTCCGGGGAGCTGTTTTTT.

This chain links TRBV18 with TRBJ2-7; D gene ambiguous. The CDR3 consists of 15 residues. V lost 2 bases and J lost 3, with 14 bases in between. Germline V CDR1 and CDR2: KGHSH, LQKENI. In DNA form, the CDR3 reads TGTGCCAGCTCACCAAAAGCGAGACGTTTCTACGAGCAGTACTTC. The encoded protein is CASSPKARRFYEQYF.

The rearrangement uses TRBV14 and TRBJ2-1; a possible D gene is TRBD2 (5 bases). The germline V gene encodes CDR1 SGHDN and CDR2 FVKESK. The CDR3 is made up of 16 amino acids. Trimming pared 4 bases from V and 8 bases from J, leaving 21 bases between. Written as DNA, the CDR3 is TGTGCCAGCAGCCCGTATCGAGGGAGCGAGGCGGATGAGCAGTTCTTC. It translates to CASSPYRGSEADEQFF.

This clone was counted only a few times. The chain couples TRBV7-8 to TRBJ2-3, with 9 bases fitting TRBD2. Germline CDR1 is SGHVS and CDR2 is FQNEAQ. The CDR3 covers 13 residues. The CDR3 DNA reads TGTGCATCCGGGACTAGCTCTTCAGATACGCAGTATTTT. It is translated as CASGTSSSDTQYF.

This clone has just a few counts. The genes are TRBV2 and TRBJ2-1; 7 nucleotides line up with TRBD1. V lost 3 bases, J lost 12 bases, and 5 bases stayed unmatched. The CDR3 runs 12 residues. Germline loops: CDR1 SNHLY, CDR2 FYNNEI. CDR3 DNA sequence: TGTGCCAGCAGTGACGACAGGGCTGGGCAGTTCTTC. Translation gives CASSDDRAGQFF.

This clone was detected only a few times. The gene calls are TRBV18 and TRBJ2-1; TRBD2 agrees at 7 bases. Germline trimming cut 2 bases from V and 4 bases from J; bases unmatched to any gene: 11. The V gene's germline CDR1 is KGHSH and CDR2 LQKENI. The CDR3 extends over 17 amino acids. The CDR3 coding sequence is TGTGCCAGCTCACCAGAGGCGGGAGTAACCCCTTACAATGAGCAGTTCTTC. Amino acids: CASSPEAGVTPYNEQFF.

This clone was observed a handful of times. The rearrangement links TRBV28 to TRBJ2-7, with 10 bases lining up with TRBD1. The CDR3 totals 14 residues. Germline V gives CDR1 MDHEN, CDR2 SYDVKM. V was clipped by 7 bases and J by 5 bases; unmatched bases: 8. CDR3 nucleotide sequence: TGTGCCAGCAAACCCTCCGGACAGGGGGACGAGCAGTACTTC. It codes for CASKPSGQGDEQYF.

J is TRBJ2-3 and V is TRBV4-3, with D uncertain. The V end was cut by 0 bases, the J end by 0 bases, with 10 bases between. CDR1 and CDR2 (germline): LGHNA, YSLEER. This CDR3 contains 16 residues. In DNA form, the CDR3 reads TGCGCCAGCAGCCAAGACCCGGTACCTAGCACAGATACGCAGTATTTT. Amino acids: CASSQDPVPSTDTQYF.

This clone was recorded a few times. V and J are TRBV6-1 and TRBJ2-1; 7 bases line up with TRBD2. Germline assignment: CDR1 MNHNS and CDR2 SASEGT. The CDR3 sequence is 14 residues long. The V segment lost 6 bases and the J segment 7 bases; nucleotides outside the gene matches: 9. DNA for the CDR3: TGTGCCAGCAGAGCGGGAAGGGATGGTAATGAGCAGTTCTTC. Encoded protein: CASRAGRDGNEQFF.

The chain combines TRBV10-3 with TRBJ2-7; D is ambiguous. The V and J ends lost 0 bases and 7 bases respectively, with 10 bases between them. Germline V CDR1 and CDR2: ENHRY, SYGVKD. CDR3 length: 13 amino acids. CDR3 sequence: CAISESTGQEQYF. CDR3 DNA: TGTGCCATCAGTGAGTCGACGGGTCAGGAGCAGTACTTC.

This sequence joins TRBV21-1 and TRBJ2-3; the DNA was not used to check the table's D call, TRBD2. TRBV21-1 is deemed a pseudogene. The CDR3 contains 18 residues. The CDR3 DNA reads TGTGCCAGCAGCAAGCCCCTGGCCCTTCGGGGGAGCACAGATACGCAGTATTTT. It encodes CASSKPLALRGSTDTQYF.

The rearrangement joins TRBV5-1 to TRBJ2-1; 11 bases align to TRBD2. This CDR3 has 15 residues. The germline CDR1 and CDR2 sequences are SGHRS and YFSETQ. The J segment lost 5 bases and the V segment lost 4 bases, leaving 5 bases of the junction unmatched. In nucleotides, the CDR3 is TGCGCCAGCAGCACTAGCGGGAGTCTGAACAATGAGCAGTTCTTC. Protein: CASSTSGSLNNEQFF.

The chain employs TRBV28 and TRBJ1-2; 9 bases align to TRBD1. This CDR3 has 16 residues. In germline, CDR1 is MDHEN, CDR2 SYDVKM. The V and J ends lost 6 bases and 2 bases, in that order; junction bases with no gene match: 10. The CDR3 spells CASSTQGQGENYGYTF. The CDR3 DNA follows: TGTGCCAGCAGCACCCAGGGACAGGGCGAGAACTATGGCTACACCTTC.

This clone was counted a few times. J is TRBJ2-3 and V is TRBV28; no firm D call. The CDR3 extends over 13 amino acids. Trimming removed 3 bases from V and 2 bases from J, with 6 bases in between. Looked up from germline, CDR1 is MDHEN and CDR2 is SYDVKM. Written as DNA, the CDR3 is TGTGCCAGCAGTTTTAGCCTCACAGATACGCAGTATTTT. Translating it yields CASSFSLTDTQYF. The full variable domain, completed using reference TRBV28 and TRBJ2-3, is DVKVTQSSRYLVKRTGEKVFLECVQDMDHENMFWYRQDPGLGLRLIYFSYDVKMKEKGDIPEGYSVSREKKERFSLILESASTNQTSMYLCASSFSLTDTQYFGPGTRLTVL.

This clone has a handful of counts. The rearrangement uses TRBV5-1 and TRBJ2-7, with 8 bases matching TRBD1. Germline CDR1 and CDR2: SGHRS and YFSETQ. The V gene end was trimmed by 1 base and the J gene end by 5 bases; junction bases not matched to a gene: 5. The CDR3 spans 14 residues. CDR3 protein: CASSLRTGSHEQYF. The CDR3 nucleotides are TGCGCCAGCAGCTTGCGGACAGGGAGCCACGAGCAGTACTTC.

This chain connects TRBV27 to TRBJ1-5, with 7 nucleotides matching TRBD1. CDR1 MNHEY and CDR2 SMNVEV come from the germline V gene (reference sequence). This CDR3 is built from 14 residues. The junction had 4 bases not matched to a gene; V was cut back by 5 bases and J by 3 bases. This CDR3 reads CASSSTGVNQPQHF. The CDR3 DNA is TGTGCCAGCAGTAGTACAGGGGTCAATCAGCCCCAGCATTTT.

This clone was recorded a few times. The chain is built from TRBV4-3 and TRBJ2-7, with 9 bases that match TRBD1. CDR3 length equals 15 residues. Unmatched junction bases numbered 5, after V lost 2 bases and J lost 3 bases. The germline CDR1 and CDR2 sequences are LGHNA and YSLEER. CDR3 amino acids: CASSQSGTGNYEQYF. CDR3 nucleotide sequence: TGCGCCAGCAGCCAATCCGGGACAGGGAACTACGAGCAGTACTTC.

This clone turned up a few times. The CDR3 coding sequence is TGTGCCAGCAGCTTAGGGCGGAACAGGGGGCTAACGGAGACCCAGTACTTC. This codes for CASSLGRNRGLTETQYF. This chain joins TRBV13 and TRBJ2-5; 9 nucleotides align to TRBD1. Per the germline V gene, CDR1 is PRHDT and CDR2 is FYEKMQ (reference sequence). V lost 0 bases, J lost 5 bases, and 10 bases stayed unmatched. This CDR3 has 17 amino acids.

The chain is built from TRBV7-9 and TRBJ2-1, with TRBD2 identical over 7 bases. There are 16 residues in the CDR3. The germline V gene encodes CDR1 SEHNR and CDR2 FQNEAQ (reference sequence). The trim removed 1 base at V and 4 bases at J, leaving 7 bases unmatched. In DNA form, the CDR3 reads TGTGCCAGCAGCTTAGATCGGGGGGAAGGGTACAATGAGCAGTTCTTC. Its translation: CASSLDRGEGYNEQFF. Variable domain in full (rest from reference TRBV7-9 and TRBJ2-1): DTGVSQNPRHKITKRGQNVTFRCDPISEHNRLYWYRQTLGQGPEFLTYFQNEAQLEKSRLLSDRFSAERPKGSFSTLEIQRTEQGDSAMYLCASSLDRGEGYNEQFFGPGTRLTVL.

The rearrangement uses TRBV29-1 and TRBJ1-2, with D maybe TRBD1 (5 bases). Between the trimmed V and J ends, which lost 4 bases and 4 bases, there was a span of 10 bases. The CDR3 runs 12 residues. From germline, CDR1 is SQVTM and CDR2 ANQGSEA. CDR3 region: CSVVGQGYGYTF. DNA of the CDR3: TGCAGCGTTGTTGGGCAGGGCTATGGCTACACCTTC.

In this sample, this clone turned up a few times. This sequence joins TRBV19 and TRBJ1-1; D perhaps matches TRBD1 (5 bases). V gave up 10 bases and J gave up 0 bases, with 12 bases separating them. Germline assignment: CDR1 LNHDA and CDR2 SQIVND (reference sequence). The CDR3 totals 13 residues. CDR3: CATSDRLNTEAFF. The CDR3 DNA reads as TGTGCCACTTCAGACAGATTGAACACTGAAGCTTTCTTT.

The V and J genes are TRBV15 and TRBJ2-2; tentative D call: TRBD2 (6 bases). This CDR3 spans 14 amino acids. Germline loops: CDR1 LNHNV, CDR2 YYDKDF (reference sequence). Trimming shortened V by 0 bases and J by 8 bases, and 10 bases separated the two germline ends. CDR3 sequence: CATSREGGPGELFF. The CDR3 DNA sequence: TGTGCCACCAGCAGAGAGGGGGGACCGGGGGAGCTGTTTTTT. The complete variable domain, with remaining parts taken from reference TRBV15 and TRBJ2-2, reads DAMVIQNPRYQVTQFGKPVTLSCSQTLNHNVMYWYQQKSSQAPKLLFHYYDKDFNNEADTPDNFQSRRPNTSFCFLDIRSPGLGDTAMYLCATSREGGPGELFFGEGSRLTVL.

About this clone itself: An end of the junction differs from the germline gene, which may be a read error. Within the sample, other DNA sequences also encode this same CDR3. The J gene is TRBJ2-1, the V gene TRBV28; D perhaps matches TRBD2 (6 bases). The CDR3 loop spans 15 amino acids. The germline V gene encodes CDR1 MDHEN and CDR2 SYDVKM. CDR3 loop: CASSPLASSYNEQFF. The CDR3 coding sequence is TGTGCCAGCAGCCCTCTAGCGAGCTCCTACAATGAACAGTTCTTC.

This clone has a handful of counts. The chain uses TRBV7-3 and TRBJ2-1, with 10 bases fitting TRBD1. V shed 4 bases, J shed 7 bases, and the junction held 10 bases outside the gene matches. Germline V CDR1 and CDR2: SGHTA, FQGTGA. The CDR3 extends over 16 amino acids. CDR3 in amino acids: CASSSNRDRGINEQFF. In DNA form, the CDR3 reads TGTGCCAGCAGCTCGAATCGGGACAGGGGAATAAATGAGCAGTTCTTC.

This clone was seen a few times. The same CDR3 arises from other DNA sequences in this sample as well. The chain is built from TRBV4-3 and TRBJ2-1, with D uncertain. This CDR3 contains 13 residues. Trimming took 0 bases from V and 3 from J, leaving 3 bases between them. Germline V gene data show CDR1 as LGHNA and CDR2 as YSLEER. CDR3 residues: CASSQDYYNEQFF. CDR3 in DNA: TGCGCCAGCAGCCAAGACTACTACAATGAGCAGTTCTTC.

In its sample, this clone was seen a few times. This chain connects TRBV7-2 to TRBJ2-1; no reliable D call. Trimming took 1 base from V and 10 from J, leaving 14 bases between them. This CDR3 is built from 14 residues. CDR1 and CDR2 (germline): SGHTA, FQGNSA. The CDR3 sequence: CASSLESFVPEQFF. CDR3 in DNA: TGTGCCAGCAGCTTAGAGAGTTTCGTGCCCGAGCAGTTCTTC.

The V and J genes are TRBV28 and TRBJ1-1; 7 bases fit TRBD1. This CDR3 region has 15 residues. The V and J ends lost 3 bases and 0 bases, in that order; junction bases with no gene match: 4. Germline V gene lookup returns CDR1 MDHEN and CDR2 SYDVKM. CDR3 protein: CASSFGGTVNTEAFF. The CDR3, as DNA: TGTGCCAGCAGTTTCGGCGGGACAGTGAACACTGAAGCTTTCTTT.